A selection of T cell receptor beta chains follows, all from one sample in a study of T cells in Graves' hyperthyroidism and ophthalmopathy. TCRdb reprocessed the multiplex PCR reads with MiXCR, giving one entry per CDR3 protein. The data show tens of thousands of distinct CDR3 sequences, with about 50% seen just once and 9.5% to 15% held by the top ten. Input material: blood. These receptors were collected from a woman aged 30 to 39 with Graves' ophthalmopathy. CDR3s include the opening cysteine and the closing phenylalanine or tryptophan. A D gene is named only where the DNA matches it firmly. Expanded clones get a size class; other rows say once, few or many, or leave the size out.

TRBJ2-1	TRBV15	18	TRBD2	.	CATSRGRTSGRVYDEQFF	TGTGCCACCAGCAGAGGACGGACTAGCGGGAGGGTCTACGATGAGCAGTTCTTC
TRBJ1-4	TRBV4-2	17	TRBD1	many	CASSQDYEGATNEKLFF	TGTGCCAGCAGCCAAGATTACGAGGGGGCCACTAATGAAAAACTGTTTTTT
TRBJ1-4	TRBV14	16	.	.	CASSPKVGTTNEKLFF	TGTGCCAGCAGCCCGAAGGTAGGGACAACTAATGAAAAACTGTTTTTT
TRBJ1-2	TRBV6-5	15	.	many	CASSYASDPPRGYTF	TGTGCCAGCAGTTACGCCAGCGACCCCCCTCGGGGCTACACCTTC
TRBJ2-7	TRBV18	15	TRBD1	.	CASSPRVRDSDEQYF	TGTGCCAGCTCACCAAGGGTCCGGGACAGTGACGAGCAGTACTTC
TRBJ2-5	TRBV7-3	16	TRBD1	.	CASFRGRPVCEETQYF	TGTGCCAGCTTTAGGGGGCGGCCCGTATGTGAGGAGACCCAGTACTTC
TRBJ1-2	TRBV5-4	14	TRBD1	.	CASSSGQGNYGYTF	TGTGCCAGCAGCTCGGGACAGGGAAACTATGGCTACACCTTC
TRBJ2-1	TRBV12-3/TRBV12-4	15	.	many	CASSLTGGYYNEQFF	TGTGCCAGCAGTTTAACGGGTGGTTACTACAATGAGCAGTTCTTC
TRBJ2-3	TRBV20-1	16	TRBD2	.	CSARSLTSGSTDTQYF	TGCAGTGCTCGCTCGCTGACTAGCGGGAGCACAGATACGCAGTATTTT
TRBJ2-1	TRBV7-7	14	TRBD2	.	CARSGRGTYNEQFF	TGTGCAAGGAGCGGGAGAGGGACCTACAATGAGCAGTTCTTC
TRBJ1-1	TRBV12-3/TRBV12-4	13	.	many	CASSTGWNTEAFF	TGTGCCAGCAGTACTGGGTGGAACACTGAAGCTTTCTTT
TRBJ1-2	TRBV28	14	.	many	CASSLGQGLGGYTF	TGTGCCAGCAGTTTGGGGCAGGGGCTAGGAGGCTACACCTTC
TRBJ1-1	TRBV2	13	.	many	CASRRGLGTEAFF	TGTGCCAGCCGGCGGGGGCTTGGCACTGAAGCTTTCTTT
TRBJ2-1	TRBV5-5	12	.	.	CASSLTGYEQFF	TGTGCCAGCAGCTTGACGGGCTATGAGCAGTTCTTC
TRBJ1-1	TRBV7-3	14	.	.	CASKEGSGGRGAFF	TGTGCCAGCAAGGAGGGCAGCGGCGGGAGGGGAGCTTTCTTT
TRBJ2-1	TRBV28	15	TRBD2	few	CASSFAGANYNEQFF	TGTGCCAGCAGTTTTGCGGGAGCTAACTACAATGAGCAGTTCTTC
TRBJ2-1	TRBV11-2	15	.	.	CASTLGGAVHNEQFF	TGTGCCAGCACCTTAGGGGGGGCAGTTCACAATGAGCAGTTCTTC
TRBJ2-1	TRBV20-1	16	.	.	CSARDPGSAGASEQFF	TGCAGTGCTAGAGATCCGGGGTCAGCAGGGGCGAGCGAGCAGTTCTTC